One and the same sample provided the 32 T cell receptor beta chains below, sequenced in a study of T cell responses to AZD1222 COVID-19 vaccine. The method was immunoSEQ multiplex PCR; TCRdb's version includes in-frame clones alone and lacks a portion of them. The sample includes 130,000 to 150,000 clones, roughly nine tenths of them seen just once. The source material was peripheral blood, sampled 28 days after the second AZD1222 dose. The receptors were sampled from an adult who received the AZD1222 COVID-19 vaccine.

This clone was observed a few times. The V gene is TRBV19, the J gene TRBJ2-3; unclear D gene. This CDR3 has 14 amino acids. Germline assignment: CDR1 LNHDA and CDR2 SQIVND (reference sequence). V shed 4 bases and J shed 0 bases, with 8 bases lying between them. The DNA of the CDR3 is TGTGCCAGTAGTAGGCTGGAAAGCACAGATACGCAGTATTTT. This encodes CASSRLESTDTQYF.

The chain combines TRBV6-4 with TRBJ1-2; TRBD1 matches 8 bases. J lost 6 bases, V lost 3 bases, and 9 bases had no gene match. The CDR3 runs 15 residues. Germline V gene sequence: CDR1 MRHNA, CDR2 SNTAGT. In DNA, the CDR3 is TGTGCCAGCAGTGAGCGCGGGACAGGTGGGAATGGCTACACCTTC. Protein sequence: CASSERGTGGNGYTF.

The DNA of the CDR3 is TGTGCCAGTAGCACCGCCCGACTTAATGAGCAGTTCTTC. Its protein product is CASSTARLNEQFF. The chain couples TRBV19 to TRBJ2-1, with D unclear. Trimming took off 6 bases at V and 7 bases at J, with 13 bases between the two ends. CDR3 size: 13 residues. Germline V gene sequence: CDR1 LNHDA, CDR2 SQIVND (reference sequence).

The chain employs TRBV6-2 or TRBV6-3 and TRBJ1-1; weak D call: TRBD1 (5 bases). CDR3 length equals 14 residues. Per germline, CDR1 MNHEY and CDR2 SVGEGT. V lost 1 base and J 5 bases, leaving 11 bases between the germline ends. CDR3 nucleotide sequence: TGTGCCAGCAGTTACTTAGGGGTCTCGACTGAAGCTTTCTTT. Its translation is CASSYLGVSTEAFF.

This chain connects TRBV27 to TRBJ2-6; tentative D call: TRBD1 (6 bases). The V and J ends lost 7 bases and 1 base respectively, with 11 bases between them. The CDR3 sequence is 15 residues long. Germline assignment: CDR1 MNHEY and CDR2 SMNVEV (reference sequence). The CDR3 sequence: CASNPTGSGANVLTF. The CDR3, as DNA: TGTGCCAGCAACCCTACAGGGTCTGGGGCCAACGTCCTGACTTTC.

V is TRBV18 and J is TRBJ2-3; 11 bases are a match to TRBD2. The V and J ends lost 5 bases and 0 bases, in that order; junction bases with no gene match: 13. The CDR3 totals 19 residues. CDR1 and CDR2 (germline): KGHSH, LQKENI. CDR3 in DNA: TGTGCCAGCTCATCATCTGGGACTAGCGGAATAACTAGCACAGATACGCAGTATTTT. This encodes CASSSSGTSGITSTDTQYF.

The V call is TRBV9, the J call TRBJ2-1; tentatively, D is TRBD2 (6 bases). V lost 7 bases, J lost 8 bases, and 10 bases lay in between. The germline V gene encodes CDR1 SGDLS and CDR2 YYNGEE. This CDR3 has 11 amino acids. The CDR3 nucleotides are TGTGCCAGCGGGGAGGAAGATGAGCAGTTCTTC. As protein: CASGEEDEQFF.

The chain uses TRBV7-9 and TRBJ1-2, with D unclear. CDR1 and CDR2 from the germline V gene are SEHNR and FQNEAQ (reference sequence). The CDR3 sequence is 10 residues long. The V and J ends lost 4 bases and 8 bases respectively, with 5 bases between them. The CDR3, as DNA: TGTGCCAGCAGCTCCTTAGGCTACACCTTC. It translates to CASSSLGYTF.

The chain employs TRBV6-5 and TRBJ1-2, with D perhaps TRBD1 (5 bases). CDR1 MNHEY and CDR2 SVGAGI come from the germline V gene. V was clipped by 7 bases and J by 4 bases, with 13 bases between them. This CDR3 contains 13 residues. In DNA form, the CDR3 reads TGTGCCAGCAAATTGACGGGACCCTATGGCTACACCTTC. This sequence encodes CASKLTGPYGYTF.

V and J are TRBV23-1 and TRBJ1-3, with a possible D match to TRBD1 (5 bases). TRBV23-1 belongs to the ORF category, with a function that is uncertain. Trimming stripped 4 bases from V and 2 bases from J, with 21 bases between. This CDR3 contains 18 residues. CDR3 residues: CASSRLHKGLRPGNTIYF. CDR3 nucleotides: TGCGCCAGCAGTCGCCTCCACAAGGGGCTTAGACCTGGAAACACCATATATTTT.

V usage is TRBV30 and J usage is TRBJ2-2, with a weak D call TRBD1 (5 bases). The ends were cut back, 0 bases at V and 7 bases at J, with 24 bases in the middle. The CDR3 loop spans 18 amino acids. Germline CDR1 is GTSNPN and CDR2 is SVGIG (reference sequence). The CDR3 here is CAWSVPYRAQGNGGELFF. The CDR3 DNA reads TGTGCCTGGAGTGTACCCTACCGGGCCCAGGGTAATGGCGGGGAGCTGTTTTTT.

In this sample, this clone turned up once. V usage is TRBV30 and J usage is TRBJ1-4; TRBD1 matches 7 bases. CDR1 and CDR2 (germline): GTSNPN, SVGIG (reference sequence). CDR3 size: 14 residues. V was pared by 8 bases and J by 6 bases, with 12 bases of the junction left unmatched. In DNA, the CDR3 is TGTGCCACGAGGCCCAGGGGGAGGGATGAAAAACTGTTTTTT. It yields the protein CATRPRGRDEKLFF.

This chain uses TRBV14 with TRBJ2-7, with a weak D call TRBD1 (7 bases). V was pared by 4 bases and J by 4 bases, with 17 bases between. The CDR3 has 15 residues. Germline V gene data show CDR1 as SGHDN and CDR2 as FVKESK. The CDR3 sequence is CASSPWQGGAYEQYF. The CDR3 region has the DNA TGTGCCAGCAGCCCCTGGCAGGGGGGAGCGTACGAGCAGTACTTC.

This chain uses TRBV19 with TRBJ1-2; TRBD1 matches at 9 bases. J gave up 3 bases and V 8 bases, and 16 bases lay outside the gene matches. Germline CDR1 reads LNHDA; CDR2 reads SQIVND (reference sequence). The CDR3 length is 17 residues. The CDR3 spells CASSPITGGGWDYGYTF. The DNA for the CDR3 is TGTGCCAGTTCTCCTATCACAGGGGGCGGATGGGACTATGGCTACACCTTC.

This rearrangement joins TRBV6-5 to TRBJ1-4; D gene uncertain. The germline V gene has CDR1 MNHEY and CDR2 SVGAGI. This CDR3 has 13 residues. Trimming cost V 11 bases and J 7 bases, with 17 bases left between them. The CDR3 region has the DNA TGTGCCGCTGGCTTGTGGTCGGGTGAAAAACTGTTTTTT. Translation: CAAGLWSGEKLFF.

This sequence joins TRBV1 and TRBJ1-2; the table calls TRBD1, which could not be checked here. TRBV1 is assigned pseudogene status. CDR3 size: 15 residues. The chain's CDR3 is CTSSRTTVNFYGYTF. CDR3 in DNA: TGCACCAGCAGCCGCACGACAGTCAACTTCTATGGCTACACCTTC.

CDR3 sequence: CASRVHRPYQETQYF. CDR3 coding DNA: TGTGCCAGCCGGGTCCACCGTCCGTACCAAGAGACCCAGTACTTC. The J gene is TRBJ2-5, the V gene TRBV6-5; D not certain. This CDR3 has 15 amino acids. With 8 bases removed from V and 0 bases from J, the gap between germline ends came to 16 bases. Germline CDR1 MNHEY, CDR2 SVGAGI.

This rearrangement joins TRBV27 to TRBJ1-5; 10 nucleotides agree with TRBD1. V lost 2 bases and J lost 2; bases outside the gene matches: 12. Germline CDR1 MNHEY, CDR2 SMNVEV (reference sequence). The CDR3 length is 19 residues. CDR3 bases: TGTGCCAGCAGTTTACCCCTATCCCGACAGGGGGCCGGCAATCAGCCCCAGCATTTT. It is translated as CASSLPLSRQGAGNQPQHF.

V usage is TRBV11-1 and J usage is TRBJ2-7, with 12 nucleotides matching TRBD2. This CDR3 region has 15 residues. Germline-derived CDR1 and CDR2 are SGHAT and FQDESV (reference sequence). V was clipped by 5 bases and J by 5 bases; unmatched bases: 7. CDR3 protein: CASSTTSGGLDEQYF. In DNA, the CDR3 is TGTGCCAGCAGCACTACTAGCGGGGGGCTTGACGAGCAGTACTTC.

The genes are TRBV2 and TRBJ1-2, with 10 nucleotides matching TRBD1. Per germline, CDR1 SNHLY and CDR2 FYNNEI. The CDR3 has 15 amino acids. The V segment lost 3 bases and the J segment 8 bases; nucleotides outside the gene matches: 9. The CDR3 loop reads CASSEPGTGADGYTF. The CDR3 bases are TGTGCCAGCAGTGAGCCCGGGACAGGGGCCGACGGCTACACCTTC.

The chain employs TRBV6-6 and TRBJ2-7; 7 bases line up with TRBD2. This CDR3 contains 15 residues. The V segment lost 6 bases and the J segment 2 bases; nucleotides outside the gene matches: 10. Germline V lookup: CDR1 MNHNY, CDR2 SVGAGI (reference sequence). The CDR3 loop reads CASRAGDFFAYEQYF. The DNA for the CDR3 is TGTGCCAGCAGGGCGGGGGACTTCTTCGCCTACGAGCAGTACTTC.

The chain links TRBV19 to TRBJ2-5; tentatively, D is TRBD1 or TRBD2 (5 bases each). Germline V CDR1 and CDR2: LNHDA, SQIVND (reference sequence). Trimming left V 0 bases short and J 7 bases short, with 12 bases between. This CDR3 has 14 amino acids. The CDR3 coding sequence is TGTGCCAGTAGTATAGAGCGACGGGACGGGACCCAGTACTTC. It translates to CASSIERRDGTQYF.

The chain combines TRBV7-9 with TRBJ2-7; 11 bases align to TRBD1. The V segment lost 5 bases and the J segment 6 bases; nucleotides outside the gene matches: 9. CDR1 and CDR2 from the germline V gene are SEHNR and FQNEAQ (reference sequence). This CDR3 comprises 15 residues. DNA for the CDR3: TGTGCCAGCAGCCCTAGGACAGGGGGCTTAATCGAGCAGTACTTC. This encodes CASSPRTGGLIEQYF.

V gene TRBV10-3 combines with J gene TRBJ1-2, with TRBD1 matching 9 bases. This CDR3 has 16 amino acids. Trimming cost V 0 bases and J 5 bases; bases outside gene matches: 7. Germline V gene sequence: CDR1 ENHRY, CDR2 SYGVKD. The CDR3 DNA follows: TGTGCCATCAGTGAGTCATCGACAGGGGGGCGGTATGGCTACACCTTC. Translating gives CAISESSTGGRYGYTF.

Note on this clone: Sequence at one end of the junction differs from germline and may be a read error. The genes are TRBV29-1 and TRBJ1-2; possible D gene TRBD1, 6 bases. Germline lookup yields CDR1 SQVTM and CDR2 ANQGSEA. This CDR3 has 11 amino acids. The CDR3 sequence is CSVVAGTTPDF. The DNA for the CDR3 is TGCAGCGTTGTTGCGGGGACAACACCTGACTTC.

This CDR3 is CASSQTGQGFTYEQYF. As DNA, the CDR3 is TGCGCCAGCAGCCAAACGGGACAGGGTTTCACCTACGAGCAGTACTTC. The chain combines TRBV4-3 with TRBJ2-7, with TRBD1 matching over 9 bases. Unmatched junction bases numbered 7, after V lost 2 bases and J lost 2 bases. The V gene's germline CDR1 is LGHNA and CDR2 YSLEER. CDR3 length equals 16 residues.

J is TRBJ2-2 and V is TRBV29-1, with TRBD2 matching over 7 bases. J lost 4 bases, V lost 6 bases, and 8 bases had no gene match. Germline CDR1 and CDR2: SQVTM and ANQGSEA. The CDR3 contains 14 residues. CDR3 sequence: CSVGAVAGTGELFF. The CDR3 DNA is TGCAGCGTCGGAGCTGTAGCGGGCACCGGGGAGCTGTTTTTT.

This chain connects TRBV25-1 to TRBJ1-1; 8 nucleotides match TRBD1. V dropped 5 bases and J dropped 5; count of bases not matched to a gene: 7. Germline V CDR1 and CDR2: MGHDK, SYGVNS. The CDR3 is 14 residues long. CDR3 in DNA: TGTGCCAGCAGTCTGTGGACAGGGAAAACTGAAGCTTTCTTT. Translated: CASSLWTGKTEAFF.

The chain has TRBV7-2 and TRBJ2-7, with 7 positions matching TRBD2. In germline, CDR1 is SGHTA, CDR2 FQGNSA. The V and J ends lost 8 bases and 2 bases, in that order; junction bases with no gene match: 12. This CDR3 contains 15 residues. The CDR3 is CASQEGRREPYEQYF. DNA for the CDR3: TGTGCCAGCCAAGAAGGGCGGCGGGAGCCCTACGAGCAGTACTTC.

DNA of the CDR3: TGTGCCAGTAGTATCTCGTCGGGGACCACTGAAGCTTTCTTT. The encoded protein is CASSISSGTTEAFF. The J gene is TRBJ1-1, the V gene TRBV19; TRBD1 might be the D (5 bases). CDR1 is LNHDA, CDR2 SQIVND, per germline (reference sequence). The V end was cut by 3 bases, the J end by 4 bases, with 12 bases between. The CDR3 covers 14 residues.

This clone was counted a few times. V gene TRBV27 combines with J gene TRBJ1-2; a weak D match, TRBD1 (5 bases). Between the trimmed V and J ends, which lost 2 bases and 5 bases, there was a span of 18 bases. The length of the CDR3 is 16 residues. CDR1 MNHEY and CDR2 SMNVEV come from the germline V gene (reference sequence). Written as DNA, the CDR3 is TGTGCCAGCAGTTTAAATGGGGGTTCCTCTCTTTATGGCTACACCTTC. Encoded protein: CASSLNGGSSLYGYTF.

V is TRBV19 and J is TRBJ1-1; D is undetermined. CDR1 and CDR2 from the germline V gene are LNHDA and SQIVND (reference sequence). V was shortened by 2 bases and J by 6 bases, with 19 bases between the two germline ends. The CDR3 length is 16 residues. The CDR3 region is CASSIMRGGFVPEAFF. CDR3 sequence (DNA): TGTGCCAGTAGTATAATGCGGGGAGGTTTTGTCCCTGAAGCTTTCTTT. The full variable domain, its missing parts supplied by reference TRBV19 and TRBJ1-1, is DGGITQSPKYLFRKEGQNVTLSCEQNLNHDAMYWYRQDPGQGLRLIYYSQIVNDFQKGDIAEGYSVSREKKESFPLTVTSAQKNPTAFYLCASSIMRGGFVPEAFFGQGTRLTVV.